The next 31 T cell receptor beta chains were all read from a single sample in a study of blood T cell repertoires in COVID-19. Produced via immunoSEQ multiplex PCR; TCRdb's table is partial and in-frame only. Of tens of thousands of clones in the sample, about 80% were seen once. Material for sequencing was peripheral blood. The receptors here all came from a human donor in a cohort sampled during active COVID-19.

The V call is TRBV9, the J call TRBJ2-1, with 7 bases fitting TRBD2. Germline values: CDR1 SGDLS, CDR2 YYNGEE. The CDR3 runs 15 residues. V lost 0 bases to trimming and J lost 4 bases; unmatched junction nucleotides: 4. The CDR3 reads CASSVGLADYNEQFF. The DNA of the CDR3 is TGTGCCAGCAGCGTAGGGCTAGCGGATTACAATGAGCAGTTCTTC.

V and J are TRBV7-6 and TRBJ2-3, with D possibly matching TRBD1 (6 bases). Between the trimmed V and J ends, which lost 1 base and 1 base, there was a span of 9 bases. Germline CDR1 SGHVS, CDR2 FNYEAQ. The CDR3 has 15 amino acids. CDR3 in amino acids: CASSLGGLGTDTQYF. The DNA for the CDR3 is TGTGCCAGCAGCTTAGGGGGGCTTGGCACAGATACGCAGTATTTT.

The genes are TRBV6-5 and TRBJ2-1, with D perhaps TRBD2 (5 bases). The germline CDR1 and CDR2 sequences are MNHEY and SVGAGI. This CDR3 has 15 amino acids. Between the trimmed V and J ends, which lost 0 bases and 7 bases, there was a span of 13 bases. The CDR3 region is CASSYSRGSGNEQFF. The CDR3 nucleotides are TGTGCCAGCAGTTACTCGCGAGGGAGTGGTAATGAGCAGTTCTTC.

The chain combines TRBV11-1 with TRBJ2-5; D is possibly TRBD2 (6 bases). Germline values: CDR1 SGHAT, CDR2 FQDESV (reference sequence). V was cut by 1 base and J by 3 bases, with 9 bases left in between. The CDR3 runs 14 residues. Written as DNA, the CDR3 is TGTGCCAGCAGCTTAGGGGACTGGAAAGAGACCCAGTACTTC. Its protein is CASSLGDWKETQYF.

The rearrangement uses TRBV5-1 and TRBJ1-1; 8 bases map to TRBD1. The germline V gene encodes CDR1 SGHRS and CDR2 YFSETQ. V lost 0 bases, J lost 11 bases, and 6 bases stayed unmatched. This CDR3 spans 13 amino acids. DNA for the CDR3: TGCGCCAGCAGCTTGGAGACAGGGGATTGGGCTTTCTTT. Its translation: CASSLETGDWAFF.

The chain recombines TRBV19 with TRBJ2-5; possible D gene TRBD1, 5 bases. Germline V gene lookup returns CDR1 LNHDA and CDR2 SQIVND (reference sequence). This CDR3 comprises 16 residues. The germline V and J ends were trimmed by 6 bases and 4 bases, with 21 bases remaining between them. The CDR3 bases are TGTGCCAGTAGCCCAAACCCGACAGTGGGTGGAGAGACCCAGTACTTC. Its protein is CASSPNPTVGGETQYF.

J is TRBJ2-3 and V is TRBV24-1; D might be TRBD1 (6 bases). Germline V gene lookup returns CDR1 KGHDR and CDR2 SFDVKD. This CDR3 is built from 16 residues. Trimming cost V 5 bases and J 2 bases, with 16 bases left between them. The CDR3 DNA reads TGTGCCACCAGTGCCGGACAGACTCCTTCCACAGATACGCAGTATTTT. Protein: CATSAGQTPSTDTQYF.

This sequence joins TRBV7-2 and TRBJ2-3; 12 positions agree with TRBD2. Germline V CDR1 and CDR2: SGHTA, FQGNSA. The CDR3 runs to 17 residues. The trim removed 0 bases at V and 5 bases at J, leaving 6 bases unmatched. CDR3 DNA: TGTGCCAGCAGCTTAGCGCGGGCTAGCGGGAGGGAAGATACGCAGTATTTT. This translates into CASSLARASGREDTQYF.

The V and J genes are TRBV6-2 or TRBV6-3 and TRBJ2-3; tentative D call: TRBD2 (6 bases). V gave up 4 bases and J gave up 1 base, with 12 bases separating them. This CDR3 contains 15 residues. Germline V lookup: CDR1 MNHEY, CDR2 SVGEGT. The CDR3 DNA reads TGTGCCAGCAGTTTGGGATCTAGCGGCACAGATACGCAGTATTTT. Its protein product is CASSLGSSGTDTQYF.

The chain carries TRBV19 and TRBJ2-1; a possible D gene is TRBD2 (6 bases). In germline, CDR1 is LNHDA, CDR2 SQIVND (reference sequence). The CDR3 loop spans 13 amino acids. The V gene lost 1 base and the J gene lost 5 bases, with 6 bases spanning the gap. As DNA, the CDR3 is TGTGCCAGTAGTATAGCGGGGGACAATGAGCAGTTCTTC. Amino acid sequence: CASSIAGDNEQFF.

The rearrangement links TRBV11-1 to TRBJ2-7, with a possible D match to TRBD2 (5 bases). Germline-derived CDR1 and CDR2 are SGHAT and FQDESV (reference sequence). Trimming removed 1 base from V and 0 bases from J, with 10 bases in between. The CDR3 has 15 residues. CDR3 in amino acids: CASSLGESYSYEQYF. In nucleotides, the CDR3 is TGTGCCAGCAGCTTAGGGGAGTCGTACTCCTACGAGCAGTACTTC.

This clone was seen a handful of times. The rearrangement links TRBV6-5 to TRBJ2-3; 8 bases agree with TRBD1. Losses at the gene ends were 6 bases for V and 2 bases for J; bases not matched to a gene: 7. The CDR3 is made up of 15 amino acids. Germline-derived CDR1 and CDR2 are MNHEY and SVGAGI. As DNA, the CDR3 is TGTGCCAGCAGCAGGGGGCAGGGCGCCACAGATACGCAGTATTTT. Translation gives CASSRGQGATDTQYF.

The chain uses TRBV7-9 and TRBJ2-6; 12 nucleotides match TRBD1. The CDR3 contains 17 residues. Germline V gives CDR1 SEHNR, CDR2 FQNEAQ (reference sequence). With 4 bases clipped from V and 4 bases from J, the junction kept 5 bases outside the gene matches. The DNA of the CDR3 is TGTGCCAGCAGCTCGGGACAGGGGGCGAGGGGGGCCAACGTCCTGACTTTC. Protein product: CASSSGQGARGANVLTF. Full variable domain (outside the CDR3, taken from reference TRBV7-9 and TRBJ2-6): DTGVSQNPRHKITKRGQNVTFRCDPISEHNRLYWYRQTLGQGPEFLTYFQNEAQLEKSRLLSDRFSAERPKGSFSTLEIQRTEQGDSAMYLCASSSGQGARGANVLTFGAGSRLTVL.

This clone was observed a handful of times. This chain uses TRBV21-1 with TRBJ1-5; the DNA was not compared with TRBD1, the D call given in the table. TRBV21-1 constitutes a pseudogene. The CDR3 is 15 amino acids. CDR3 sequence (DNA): TGTGCCAGCAGCAAAAGACAGTATAGCAATCAGCCCCAGCATTTT. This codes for CASSKRQYSNQPQHF.

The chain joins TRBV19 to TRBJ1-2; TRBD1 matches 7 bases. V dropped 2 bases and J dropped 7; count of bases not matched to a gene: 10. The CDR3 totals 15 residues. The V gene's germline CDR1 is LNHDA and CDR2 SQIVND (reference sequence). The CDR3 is CASSIRSTGARGYTF. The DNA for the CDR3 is TGTGCCAGTAGTATAAGGAGCACAGGGGCGCGTGGCTACACCTTC.

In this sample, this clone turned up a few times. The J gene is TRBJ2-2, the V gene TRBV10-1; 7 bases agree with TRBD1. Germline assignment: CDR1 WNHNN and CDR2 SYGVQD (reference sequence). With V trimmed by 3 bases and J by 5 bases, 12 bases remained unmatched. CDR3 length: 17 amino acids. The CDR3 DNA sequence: TGCGCCAGCAGTGACGCCGCCGACAGGGCGTGTACCGGGGAGCTGTTTTTT. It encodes CASSDAADRACTGELFF.

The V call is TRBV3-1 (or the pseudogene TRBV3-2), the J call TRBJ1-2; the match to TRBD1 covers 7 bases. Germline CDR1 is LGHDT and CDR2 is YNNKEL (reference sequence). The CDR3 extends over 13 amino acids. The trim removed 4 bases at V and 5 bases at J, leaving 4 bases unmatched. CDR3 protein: CASSRQGHYGYTF. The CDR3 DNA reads TGTGCCAGCAGCCGACAGGGCCATTATGGCTACACCTTC.

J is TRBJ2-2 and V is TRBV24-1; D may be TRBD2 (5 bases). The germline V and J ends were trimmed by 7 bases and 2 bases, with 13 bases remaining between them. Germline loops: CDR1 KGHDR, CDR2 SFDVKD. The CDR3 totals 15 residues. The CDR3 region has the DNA TGTGCCACCAGCAGCACTGGACTCAACACCGGGGAGCTGTTTTTT. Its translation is CATSSTGLNTGELFF.

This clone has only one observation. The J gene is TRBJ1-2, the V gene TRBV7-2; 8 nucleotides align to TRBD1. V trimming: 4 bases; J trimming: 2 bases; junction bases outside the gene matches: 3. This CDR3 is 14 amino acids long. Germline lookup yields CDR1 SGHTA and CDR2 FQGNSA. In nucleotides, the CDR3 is TGTGCCAGCAGCTCCGGACAGGGAAACTATGGCTACACCTTC. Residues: CASSSGQGNYGYTF.

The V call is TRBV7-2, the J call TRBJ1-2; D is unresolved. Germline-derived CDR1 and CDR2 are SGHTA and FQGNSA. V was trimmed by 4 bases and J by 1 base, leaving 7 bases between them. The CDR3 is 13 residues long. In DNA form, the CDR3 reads TGTGCCAGCAGCTCATCGGTTAACTATGGCTACACCTTC. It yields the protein CASSSSVNYGYTF.

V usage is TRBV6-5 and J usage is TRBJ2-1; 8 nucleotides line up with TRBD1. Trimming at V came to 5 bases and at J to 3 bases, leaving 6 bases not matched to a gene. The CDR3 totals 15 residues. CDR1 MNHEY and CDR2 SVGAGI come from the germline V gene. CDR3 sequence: CASSHRTGFYNEQFF. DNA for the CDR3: TGTGCCAGCAGTCACAGGACAGGGTTCTACAATGAGCAGTTCTTC.

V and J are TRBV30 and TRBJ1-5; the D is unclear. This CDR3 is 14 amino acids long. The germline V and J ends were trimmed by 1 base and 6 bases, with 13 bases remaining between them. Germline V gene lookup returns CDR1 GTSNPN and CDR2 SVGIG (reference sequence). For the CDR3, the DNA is TGTGCCTGGAGTGCGGGCGGGTATGGTCAGCCCCAGCATTTT. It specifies CAWSAGGYGQPQHF.

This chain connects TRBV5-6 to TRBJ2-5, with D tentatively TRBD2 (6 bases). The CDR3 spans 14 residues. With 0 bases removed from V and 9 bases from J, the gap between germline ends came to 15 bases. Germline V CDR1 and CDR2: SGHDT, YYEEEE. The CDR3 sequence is CASSLATSFGAQYF. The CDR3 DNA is TGTGCCAGCAGCTTGGCCACTAGCTTCGGGGCCCAGTACTTC.

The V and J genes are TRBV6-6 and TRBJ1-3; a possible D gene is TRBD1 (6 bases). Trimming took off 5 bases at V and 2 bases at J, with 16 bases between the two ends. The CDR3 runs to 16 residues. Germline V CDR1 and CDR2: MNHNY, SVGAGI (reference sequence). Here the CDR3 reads CASSRPSGGAGNTIYF. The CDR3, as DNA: TGTGCCAGCAGTCGCCCAAGCGGGGGCGCTGGAAACACCATATATTTT.

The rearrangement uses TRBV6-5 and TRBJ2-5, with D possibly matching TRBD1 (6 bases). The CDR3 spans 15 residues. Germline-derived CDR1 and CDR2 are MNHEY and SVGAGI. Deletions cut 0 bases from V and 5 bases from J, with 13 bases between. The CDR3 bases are TGTGCCAGCAGTTACTCGGTCCCAGGGGTCGAGACCCAGTACTTC. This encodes CASSYSVPGVETQYF.

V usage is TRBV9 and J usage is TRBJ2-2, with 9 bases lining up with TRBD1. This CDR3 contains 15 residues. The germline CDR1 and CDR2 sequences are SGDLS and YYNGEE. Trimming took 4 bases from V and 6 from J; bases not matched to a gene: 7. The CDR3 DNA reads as TGTGCCAGCAGCTCACGGACAGGGGCGGCCGGGGAGCTGTTTTTT. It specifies CASSSRTGAAGELFF.

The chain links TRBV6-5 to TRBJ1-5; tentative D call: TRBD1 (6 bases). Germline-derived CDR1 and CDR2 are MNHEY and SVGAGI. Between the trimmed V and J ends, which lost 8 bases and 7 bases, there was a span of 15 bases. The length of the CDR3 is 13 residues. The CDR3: CASSRTVGQPQHF. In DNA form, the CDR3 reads TGTGCCAGCTCCCGGACAGTCGGCCAGCCCCAGCATTTT.

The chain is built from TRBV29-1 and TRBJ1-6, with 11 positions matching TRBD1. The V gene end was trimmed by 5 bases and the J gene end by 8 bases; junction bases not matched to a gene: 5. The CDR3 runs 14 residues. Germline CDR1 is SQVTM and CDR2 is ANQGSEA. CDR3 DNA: TGCAGCGTTCAGGACAGGGGGCAATATTCACCCCTCCACTTT. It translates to CSVQDRGQYSPLHF. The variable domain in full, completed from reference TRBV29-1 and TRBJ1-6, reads SAVISQKPSRDICQRGTSLTIQCQVDSQVTMMFWYRQQPGQSLTLIATANQGSEATYESGFVIDKFPISRPNLTFSTLTVSNMSPEDSSIYLCSVQDRGQYSPLHFGNGTRLTVT.

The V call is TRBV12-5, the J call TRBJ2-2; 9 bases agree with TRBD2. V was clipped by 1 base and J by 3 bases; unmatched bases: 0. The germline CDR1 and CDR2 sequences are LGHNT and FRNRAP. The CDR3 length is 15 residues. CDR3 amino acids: CASGLGLADTGELFF. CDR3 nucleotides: TGTGCTAGTGGTTTGGGACTAGCGGACACCGGGGAGCTGTTTTTT.

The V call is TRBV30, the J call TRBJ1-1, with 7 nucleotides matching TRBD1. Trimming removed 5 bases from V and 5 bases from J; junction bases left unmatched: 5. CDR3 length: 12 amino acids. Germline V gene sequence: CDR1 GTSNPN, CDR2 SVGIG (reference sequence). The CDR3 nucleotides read TGTGCCTGGGTCGACAGGGCTACTGAAGCTTTCTTT. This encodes CAWVDRATEAFF. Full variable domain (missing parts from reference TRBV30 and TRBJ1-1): SQTIHQWPATLVQPVGSPLSLECTVEGTSNPNLYWYRQAAGRGLQLLFYSVGIGQISSEVPQNLSASRPQDRQFILSSKKLLLSDSGFYLCAWVDRATEAFFGQGTRLTVV.

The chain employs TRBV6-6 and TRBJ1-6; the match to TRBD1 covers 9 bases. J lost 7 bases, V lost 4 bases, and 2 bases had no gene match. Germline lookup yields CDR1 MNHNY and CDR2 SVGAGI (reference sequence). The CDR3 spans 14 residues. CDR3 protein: CASSFDRGNSPLHF. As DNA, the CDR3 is TGTGCCAGCAGTTTCGACAGGGGGAATTCACCCCTCCACTTT.